This TCR beta chain was retrieved from a study of blood T cell repertoires in COVID-19. TCRdb's copy holds only in-frame clones and misses some; the assay was immunoSEQ multiplex PCR. The data contain roughly 320,000 clones, 90% of them singletons. The V and J ends lost 6 bases and 5 bases respectively, with 14 bases between them. The CDR3 loop spans 14 amino acids. Germline V CDR1 and CDR2: LNHDA, SQIVND (reference sequence). This TCR derives from a woman under 40 who had been exposed to COVID-19. The chain is built from TRBV19 and TRBJ1-5; D perhaps matches TRBD1 (5 bases). The sample comprised PBMCs or T cells enriched from blood (not recorded which). The CDR3 DNA sequence: TGTGCCAGTAGGGTGACAGAATTTTATCAGCCCCAGCATTTT. Translated: CASRVTEFYQPQHF.